The 24 T cell receptor beta chains below all came from one sample that was sequenced in a study of cytomegalovirus exposure and HLA in healthy donors. The data were produced by immunoSEQ multiplex PCR, yet TCRdb's version contains in-frame clones alone and is incomplete. The sample consists of 200,000 to 300,000 clones, 70% to 90% of them appearing once. The sample consisted of PBMCs. These receptors originate from a woman in her thirties in good health and CMV-seropositive.

This chain links TRBV7-3 with TRBJ2-7; 8 bases line up with TRBD1. V lost 0 bases to trimming and J lost 4 bases; unmatched junction nucleotides: 14. This CDR3 has 18 residues. CDR1 is SGHTA and CDR2 is FQGTGA in the germline V gene. The CDR3 bases are TGTGCCAGCAGCTTAACGGGTCGGCAGGGGGCAAAGATGTACGAGCAGTACTTC. Residues: CASSLTGRQGAKMYEQYF.

This chain uses TRBV7-6 with TRBJ2-7; maybe TRBD1 (6 bases). The CDR3 extends over 13 amino acids. CDR1 is SGHVS and CDR2 is FNYEAQ in the germline V gene. V lost 4 bases and J lost 2, with 9 bases in between. DNA for the CDR3: TGTGCCAGCAGCTGGGACACAACCTACGAGCAGTACTTC. Translating it yields CASSWDTTYEQYF. Based on the CDR3 plus reference TRBV7-6 and TRBJ2-7, the full variable domain is GAGVSQSPRYKVTKRGQDVALRCDPISGHVSLYWYRQALGQGPEFLTYFNYEAQQDKSGLPNDRFSAERPEGSISTLTIQRTEQRDSAMYRCASSWDTTYEQYFGPGTRLTVT.

This clone was observed a handful of times. V usage is TRBV5-1 and J usage is TRBJ2-5; 7 bases agree with TRBD1. J was trimmed by 1 base and V by 6 bases; bases with no gene match: 12. Looked up from germline, CDR1 is SGHRS and CDR2 is YFSETQ. The CDR3 has 16 amino acids. The CDR3, as DNA: TGCGCCAGCAATCTCGGGGCACAGGGGCCCCAAGAGACCCAGTACTTC. This sequence encodes CASNLGAQGPQETQYF.

The rearrangement uses TRBV4-2 and TRBJ2-7; D may be TRBD2 (5 bases). The length of the CDR3 is 16 residues. Germline lookup yields CDR1 LGHNA and CDR2 YNFKEQ. The V and J ends lost 0 bases and 2 bases respectively, with 14 bases between them. The CDR3: CASSQDLASQAYEQYF. CDR3 nucleotides: TGTGCCAGCAGCCAAGATTTGGCTAGCCAAGCCTACGAGCAGTACTTC.

The genes are TRBV4-1 and TRBJ2-6, with D uncertain. The V gene lost 0 bases and the J gene lost 0 bases, with 12 bases spanning the gap. Per the germline V gene, CDR1 is MGHRA and CDR2 is YSYEKL. The CDR3 is made up of 18 amino acids. The CDR3 loop reads CASSQDFSVTSGANVLTF. The DNA of the CDR3 is TGCGCCAGCAGCCAAGATTTCAGCGTCACCTCTGGGGCCAACGTCCTGACTTTC.

This clone was found a few times. The chain is built from TRBV11-3 and TRBJ1-3; the D gene is possibly TRBD1 (5 bases). V was pared by 2 bases and J by 5 bases, with 10 bases between. This CDR3 spans 14 amino acids. The germline gives CDR1 SGHNT, CDR2 YENEEA. The CDR3 here is CASSLSGWRNTIYF. The CDR3 DNA reads TGTGCCAGCAGCTTATCAGGGTGGAGAAACACCATATATTTT.

The chain uses TRBV27 and TRBJ1-2, with TRBD1 identical over 10 bases. The CDR3 totals 14 residues. Per the germline V gene, CDR1 is MNHEY and CDR2 is SMNVEV (reference sequence). V was clipped by 8 bases and J by 3 bases; unmatched bases: 6. The CDR3 DNA follows: TGTGCCAGCGCTCCGGACAGGGGGGACTATGGCTACACCTTC. This sequence encodes CASAPDRGDYGYTF.

The chain joins TRBV4-1 to TRBJ1-2; D remains ambiguous. Germline assignment: CDR1 MGHRA and CDR2 YSYEKL. The V end was cut by 4 bases, the J end by 4 bases, with 13 bases between. The CDR3 contains 14 residues. CDR3 coding DNA: TGCGCCAGCAGCCGGAGCGGCACCCCCTATGGCTACACCTTC. This encodes CASSRSGTPYGYTF.

This chain links TRBV10-1 with TRBJ2-3; no firm D call. CDR3 length: 13 amino acids. The ends were cut back, 3 bases at V and 0 bases at J, with 4 bases in the middle. Germline CDR1 and CDR2: WNHNN and SYGVQD (reference sequence). CDR3 sequence reads: CASSDLSTDTQYF. CDR3 nucleotide sequence: TGCGCCAGCAGTGATCTGAGCACAGATACGCAGTATTTT.

This chain joins TRBV29-1 and TRBJ1-4; 9 nucleotides align to TRBD1. CDR3 length: 13 amino acids. Germline CDR1 reads SQVTM; CDR2 reads ANQGSEA. Trimming cost V 6 bases and J 8 bases; bases outside gene matches: 7. CDR3 nucleotides: TGCAGCGTGAAGGGACAGGGTCAAGAAAAACTGTTTTTT. Protein: CSVKGQGQEKLFF.

The rearrangement uses TRBV5-1 and TRBJ1-1; no firm D call. The CDR3 length is 14 residues. In germline, CDR1 is SGHRS, CDR2 YFSETQ. V gave up 4 bases and J gave up 3 bases, with 13 bases separating them. The CDR3 nucleotides read TGCGCCAGCAGCCAGAGACACGGGGACACTGAAGCTTTCTTT. This gives the protein CASSQRHGDTEAFF.

The chain uses TRBV4-1 and TRBJ2-7; 10 bases line up with TRBD2. The CDR3 totals 16 residues. V gave up 3 bases and J gave up 5 bases; unmatched junction bases: 10. The V gene's germline CDR1 is MGHRA and CDR2 YSYEKL. DNA for the CDR3: TGCGCCAGCAGCCAGGTTGGTAGCGGGAGGCCCCACGAGCAGTACTTC. It encodes CASSQVGSGRPHEQYF.

The gene calls are TRBV7-9 and TRBJ1-1, with D perhaps matching TRBD1 (6 bases). Trimming left V 5 bases short and J 9 bases short, with 19 bases between. Germline loops: CDR1 SEHNR, CDR2 FQNEAQ (reference sequence). The CDR3 covers 14 residues. The CDR3 coding sequence is TGTGCCAGCAGCGAGACCCGGACAGTCGAGAAAGCTTTCTTT. It specifies CASSETRTVEKAFF.

V usage is TRBV27 and J usage is TRBJ2-7, with D hard to call. V shed 4 bases and J shed 3 bases, with 7 bases lying between them. The CDR3 extends over 12 amino acids. CDR1 is MNHEY, CDR2 SMNVEV, per germline (reference sequence). CDR3 nucleotide sequence: TGTGCCAGCAGTTCCTCCTTCTACGAGCAGTACTTC. Its translation is CASSSSFYEQYF.

This chain joins TRBV11-3 and TRBJ2-1; the match to TRBD1 covers 7 bases. V shed 5 bases, J shed 0 bases, and the junction held 4 bases outside the gene matches. Germline V gives CDR1 SGHNT, CDR2 YENEEA. The CDR3 loop spans 15 amino acids. In DNA form, the CDR3 reads TGTGCCAGCAGCCGGGACAGCCCCTCCTACAATGAGCAGTTCTTC. This sequence encodes CASSRDSPSYNEQFF.

V gene TRBV12-5 combines with J gene TRBJ2-2; D gene uncertain. Deletions cut 1 base from V and 3 bases from J, with 9 bases between. Germline CDR1 LGHNT, CDR2 FRNRAP. The CDR3 extends over 15 amino acids. The CDR3 nucleotides are TGTGCTAGTGGTTTGGCACCCGGTTACACCGGGGAGCTGTTTTTT. This codes for CASGLAPGYTGELFF.

The rearrangement uses TRBV4-1 and TRBJ2-2, with unresolved D. Germline CDR1 is MGHRA and CDR2 is YSYEKL. This CDR3 is 17 amino acids long. V lost 0 bases to trimming and J lost 6 bases, with 17 bases between them. The CDR3: CASSQEVRRSKAGELFF. CDR3 DNA: TGCGCCAGCAGCCAAGAGGTTCGCAGGTCAAAAGCCGGGGAGCTGTTTTTT.

The rearrangement uses TRBV6-1 and TRBJ2-5; D not certain. In germline, CDR1 is MNHNS, CDR2 SASEGT. Trimming removed 7 bases at V and 5 bases at J, with 8 bases between. The CDR3 spans 11 residues. As DNA, the CDR3 is TGTGCCAGCATTCTCGGGGAGACCCAGTACTTC. Translated: CASILGETQYF.

The gene calls are TRBV5-4 and TRBJ2-2; TRBD1 matches at 9 bases. The CDR3 has 14 amino acids. Trimming at V came to 4 bases and at J to 5 bases, leaving 3 bases not matched to a gene. The V gene's germline CDR1 is SGHNT and CDR2 YYREEE (reference sequence). The CDR3 bases are TGTGCCAGCAGCACGGGACAGGGAACCGGGGAGCTGTTTTTT. It translates to CASSTGQGTGELFF.

V and J are TRBV5-4 and TRBJ2-7; 10 bases align to TRBD2. The J segment lost 10 bases and the V segment lost 0 bases, leaving 4 bases of the junction unmatched. The CDR3 is 13 residues long. Germline V CDR1 and CDR2: SGHNT, YYREEE (reference sequence). The CDR3 here is CASSLEGTSAQYF. CDR3 bases: TGTGCCAGCAGCTTGGAAGGGACTAGCGCCCAGTACTTC.

The CDR3 loop is CASSGESTYEQYF. CDR3 coding DNA: TGTGCCAGTAGTGGGGAGTCTACCTACGAGCAGTACTTC. The chain is built from TRBV19 and TRBJ2-7; maybe TRBD2 (5 bases). V was clipped by 5 bases and J by 2 bases, with 10 bases between them. The CDR3 totals 13 residues. Germline assignment: CDR1 LNHDA and CDR2 SQIVND (reference sequence). Full variable domain (remainder filled in from reference TRBV19 and TRBJ2-7): DGGITQSPKYLFRKEGQNVTLSCEQNLNHDAMYWYRQDPGQGLRLIYYSQIVNDFQKGDIAEGYSVSREKKESFPLTVTSAQKNPTAFYLCASSGESTYEQYFGPGTRLTVT.

The CDR3: CASSFPGRELFF. In nucleotides, the CDR3 is TGTGCCAGCAGTTTCCCCGGGAGGGAACTGTTTTTT. This chain connects TRBV28 to TRBJ1-4; D unclear. V gave up 3 bases and J gave up 12 bases, with 11 bases separating them. The CDR3 length is 12 residues. Germline CDR1 MDHEN, CDR2 SYDVKM.

The V and J genes are TRBV20-1 and TRBJ2-3; the D is unclear. This CDR3 is 11 amino acids long. Germline V gene sequence: CDR1 DFQATT, CDR2 SNEGSKA (reference sequence). V lost 6 bases and J 6 bases, leaving 10 bases between the germline ends. CDR3 amino acids: CSAILVDTQYF. Written as DNA, the CDR3 is TGCAGTGCCATCCTAGTGGATACGCAGTATTTT.

V and J are TRBV6-1 and TRBJ1-5, with D uncertain. The germline CDR1 and CDR2 sequences are MNHNS and SASEGT. V lost 2 bases to trimming and J lost 6 bases, with 8 bases between them. This CDR3 comprises 13 residues. CDR3 in amino acids: CASSEWTVQPQHF. The CDR3 DNA is TGTGCCAGCAGTGAATGGACTGTTCAGCCCCAGCATTTT.